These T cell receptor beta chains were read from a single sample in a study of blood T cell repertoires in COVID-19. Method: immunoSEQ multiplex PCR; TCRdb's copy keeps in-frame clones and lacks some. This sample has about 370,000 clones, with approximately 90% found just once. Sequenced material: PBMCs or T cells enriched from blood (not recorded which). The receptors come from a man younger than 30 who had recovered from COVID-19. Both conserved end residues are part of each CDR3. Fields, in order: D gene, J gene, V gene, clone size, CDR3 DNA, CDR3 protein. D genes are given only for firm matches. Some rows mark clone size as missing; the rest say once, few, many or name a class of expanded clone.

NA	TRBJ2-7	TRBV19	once	TGTGCCAGTAGTACCGGGACTGAAGGGGAGCAGTACTTC	CASSTGTEGEQYF
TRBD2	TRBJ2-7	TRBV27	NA	TGTGCCAGCAGTTCCCCATCCGGGACTAGCGGGATTTTGCAGTACTTC	CASSSPSGTSGILQYF
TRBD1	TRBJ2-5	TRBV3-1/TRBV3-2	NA	TGTGCCAGCAGCCAACCCGGGACAGGCGCATCCGCCCAGTACTTC	CASSQPGTGASAQYF
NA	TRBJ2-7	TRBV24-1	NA	TGTGCCACCAGTGGTGACAGCTCCTACGAGCAGTACTTC	CATSGDSSYEQYF
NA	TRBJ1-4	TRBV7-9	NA	TGTGCCAGCAGCCGGAGACAGGATAATGAAAAACTGTTTTTT	CASSRRQDNEKLFF
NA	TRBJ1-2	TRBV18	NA	TGTGCCAGCTCACAAAATGGAGCTGAGGGCTACACCTTC	CASSQNGAEGYTF
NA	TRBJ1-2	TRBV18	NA	TGTGCCAGCGCGGACAAGGCCAGCTATGGCTACACCTTC	CASADKASYGYTF
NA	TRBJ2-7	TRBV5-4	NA	TGTGCCAGCAGCTTGGGAAGGGGCCTTCAACACGAGCAGTACTTC	CASSLGRGLQHEQYF
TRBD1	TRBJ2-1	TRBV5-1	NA	TGCGCCAGCAGTGGGCGGGACAGGGGTGTTTTTGCGGAAGATGAGCAGTTCTTC	CASSGRDRGVFAEDEQFF
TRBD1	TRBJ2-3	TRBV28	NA	TGTGCCAGCAAGGGACAGGGCTTTAGCACAGATACGCAGTATTTT	CASKGQGFSTDTQYF
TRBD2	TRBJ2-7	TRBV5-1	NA	TGCGCCAGCAGCTTGGGGCCCATTGGGCTAGCGGGTTTTTCCTACGAGCAGTACTTC	CASSLGPIGLAGFSYEQYF
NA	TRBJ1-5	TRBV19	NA	TGTGCCAGTAGTCCCGACCGGCGAGGAGTCGGTAATCAGCCCCAGCATTTT	CASSPDRRGVGNQPQHF
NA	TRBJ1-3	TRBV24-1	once	TGTGCCACCAGTTCTACCCCTGCGGGGACTTTCGGAAACACCATATATTTT	CATSSTPAGTFGNTIYF
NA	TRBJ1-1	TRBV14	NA	TGTGCCAGCAGCCTCTCGGGGGAGTACCAAGCTTTCTTT	CASSLSGEYQAFF
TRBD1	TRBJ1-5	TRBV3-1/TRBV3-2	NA	TGTGCCAGCAGCCCCGGGACAGCAGACAATCAGCCCCAGCATTTT	CASSPGTADNQPQHF
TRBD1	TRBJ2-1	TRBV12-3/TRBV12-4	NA	TGTGCCAGCACCTCAGGACAGGGTGAGCAGTTCTTC	CASTSGQGEQFF
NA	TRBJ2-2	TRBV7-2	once	TGTGCCAGCAGCACCGGGAGTTTCGGGGAGCTGTTTTTT	CASSTGSFGELFF
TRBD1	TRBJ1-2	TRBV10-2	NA	TGCGCCAGCAGTGAGAGGACAGGGGGCGGATTTGGATATGGCTACACCTTC	CASSERTGGGFGYGYTF
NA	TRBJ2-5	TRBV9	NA	TGTGCCAGCAGCGTAGGCGGGCAATCTGGGGAGACCCAGTACTTC	CASSVGGQSGETQYF
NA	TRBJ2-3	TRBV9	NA	TGTGCCAGCAGCGGAGGGGGTGTGAGGGCAGATACGCAGTATTTT	CASSGGGVRADTQYF
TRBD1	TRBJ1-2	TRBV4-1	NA	TGCGCCAGCAGCCAGGCCGGGACAGGGGATCGCTACACCTTC	CASSQAGTGDRYTF
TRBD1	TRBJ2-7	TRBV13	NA	TGTGCCAGCAGCTTAGGTGTACAGGGGGCAAGGATATACGAGCAGTACTTC	CASSLGVQGARIYEQYF
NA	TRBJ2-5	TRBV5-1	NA	TGCGCCAGCAGCTTGGAACAGGGATTCCAAGAGACCCAGTACTTC	CASSLEQGFQETQYF
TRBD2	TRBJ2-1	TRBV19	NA	TGTGCCAGTAGTATGGCGGGAGTCAGGCTTAGTGAGCAGTTCTTC	CASSMAGVRLSEQFF
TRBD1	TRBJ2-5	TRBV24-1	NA	TGTGCCACCAGTGACCCGGACAGGGGTGAGACCCAGTACTTC	CATSDPDRGETQYF
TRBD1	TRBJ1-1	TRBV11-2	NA	TGTGCCAGCAGCTTATCGTCAGGGGGGACTGAAGCTTTCTTT	CASSLSSGGTEAFF
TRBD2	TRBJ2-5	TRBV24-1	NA	TGTGCCACCAGGTCCGGGACTAGTCCTGAGACCCAGTACTTC	CATRSGTSPETQYF
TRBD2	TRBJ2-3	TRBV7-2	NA	TGTGCCAGCAGCTTACGACTAGCGGGAGTCAGCACAGATACGCAGTATTTT	CASSLRLAGVSTDTQYF
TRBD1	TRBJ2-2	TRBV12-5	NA	TGTGCTAGTGGTTTGGACAGGGGGTGGGGATACACCGGGGAGCTGTTTTTT	CASGLDRGWGYTGELFF
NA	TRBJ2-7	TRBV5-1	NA	TGCGCCAGCAGCTTGGCCGTCGGGAGTTCGTACGAGCAGTACTTC	CASSLAVGSSYEQYF
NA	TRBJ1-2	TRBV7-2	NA	TGTGCCAGCAGCTTAGGGGGCCCCCAATCTACTAACTATGGCTACACCTTC	CASSLGGPQSTNYGYTF
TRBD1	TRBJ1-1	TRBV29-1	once	TGCAGCGGTACAGGGGGCCGAGGCACTGAAGCTTTCTTT	CSGTGGRGTEAFF
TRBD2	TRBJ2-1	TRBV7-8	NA	TGTGCCAGCAGACCCCGGCTAGCGGGGATTTACAATGAGCAGTTCTTC	CASRPRLAGIYNEQFF
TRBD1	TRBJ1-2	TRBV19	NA	TGTGCCAGTAGTATCGGGACAGTGTATGGCTACACCTTC	CASSIGTVYGYTF
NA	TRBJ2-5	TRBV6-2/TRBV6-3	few	TGTGCCAGCAGTTACCGGGGGAACTCGTACCAAGAGACCCAGTACTTC	CASSYRGNSYQETQYF
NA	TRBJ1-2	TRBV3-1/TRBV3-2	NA	TGTGCCAGCAGCCAAGATCTCGGGGGGGGCTCCTATGGCTACACCTTC	CASSQDLGGGSYGYTF